This paragraph reports one TCR beta chain. This entry comes from a study of T cell changes during pregnancy in multiple sclerosis. The data were produced by immunoSEQ multiplex PCR, yet TCRdb's version contains in-frame clones alone and is incomplete. The sample lists approximately 63,000 clones, roughly 91% occurring once. This CDR3 is built from 13 residues. The V and J ends lost 1 base and 3 bases respectively, with 7 bases between them. Germline V gene lookup returns CDR1 SGHRS and CDR2 YFSETQ. The sequenced sample was peripheral blood, obtained after pregnancy. The TCR comes from a female donor in good health, enrolled as a control in a pregnancy study. The chain carries TRBV5-1 and TRBJ1-1, with D unresolved. The CDR3 DNA follows: TGCGCCAGCAGCTTGTTAGTGGACACTGAAGCTTTCTTT. It codes for CASSLLVDTEAFF.